This T cell receptor (beta chain) was sequenced for a study of early T cells in non-severe SARS-CoV-2 infection. This clonotype was counted ten times or more. Germline V lookup: CDR1 SGHRS, CDR2 YFSETQ. The V end was cut by 2 bases, the J end by 6 bases, with 20 bases between. The CDR3 is 16 residues long. Individual cDNA molecules received unique molecular identifiers. TCRdb redid the calling of the 5' RACE reads with MiXCR, one entry per CDR3 protein. Of about 45,000 distinct CDR3 sequences in the sample, approximately 10% were seen once. This rearrangement joins TRBV5-1 to TRBJ1-1; D not certain. The receptor's source is an adult who was a healthcare worker with PCR-confirmed SARS-CoV-2 infection or an uninfected control (not recorded which). Material: whole blood. The CDR3 coding sequence is TGCGCCAGCAGCTTTTATCCCCCGGTCCAGAGGCCTGAAGCTTTCTTT. This codes for CASSFYPPVQRPEAFF.